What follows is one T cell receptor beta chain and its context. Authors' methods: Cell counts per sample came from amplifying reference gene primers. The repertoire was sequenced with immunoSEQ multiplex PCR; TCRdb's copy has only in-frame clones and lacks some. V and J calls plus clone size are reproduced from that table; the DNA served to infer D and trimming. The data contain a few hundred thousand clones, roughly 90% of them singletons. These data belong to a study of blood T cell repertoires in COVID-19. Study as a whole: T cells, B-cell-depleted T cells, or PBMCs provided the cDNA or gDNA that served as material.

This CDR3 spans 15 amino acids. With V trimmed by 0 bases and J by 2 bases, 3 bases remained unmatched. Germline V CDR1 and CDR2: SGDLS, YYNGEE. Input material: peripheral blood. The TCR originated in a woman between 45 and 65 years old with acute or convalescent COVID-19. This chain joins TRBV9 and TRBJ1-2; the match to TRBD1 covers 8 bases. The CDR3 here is CASSVVPGGNYGYTF. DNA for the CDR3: TGTGCCAGCAGCGTAGTGCCAGGGGGCAACTATGGCTACACCTTC.